This T cell receptor (beta chain) appears in the sequencing data of a study of breast tumors, draining lymph nodes, adjacent tissues (dated by TCRdb to the mid-2010s). Regarding the research as a whole: The study compared TCR beta repertoires across tumor, adjacent nontumor tissue and axillary lymph nodes from breast cancer patients. In human breast cancer, the study set out to evaluate how tumor, surrounding tissue and draining lymph node repertoires relate to one another and whether T cells may move between these sites. Broad study findings and their caveats: The similarity between tumor and nontumor tissue repertoires was significantly greater in luminal-like breast cancer than in basal-like breast cancer. The study presented the conclusion that tumor T cells originate in lymph nodes as consistent with a hypothesis, not as something directly demonstrated. T-cell repertoire diversity in tumors was found to be lower than in lymph nodes but higher than in nontumor tissue, and preferential V and J gene usage was observed. The data were considered consistent with most tumor T cells being derived from the lymph node and subsequently expanding within tumor tissue.

Notes on this clonotype: Its recognized antigen is unknown. No qualities accompany the bases; no much larger clone lies one base away.

The axillary draining lymph nodes of breast cancer patients were the source of the lymph node samples. Reads for this sample came from an Illumina HiSeq 2000. TCR beta chain libraries were generated through multiplex PCR amplification. The amplified TCR beta chain products were analyzed by high-throughput sequencing. Starting from the raw public reads, TCRdb applied fastp trimming at Q25, assembled clones with MiXCR and retained in-frame beta chains. Rows are unified per CDR3 protein, each entry keeping the most common DNA and genes. The sample profile shows some 120,000 distinct CDR3 sequences; 20% to 25% of them were found once. Around 2.2% of the sample is held by the ten biggest clonotypes. The specimen was axillary lymph node tissue. The receptor was derived from a female donor with breast cancer. Some clones in this sample may be carry-over from other donors' samples.

The DNA sequence follows: TGCAGTGCTGGGGCAGTTGGCGCCGCTGGGGACATTCAGTACTTC. This translates into CSAGAVGAAGDIQYF. Recombination connected TRBV20-1 to TRBJ2-4; TRBD1 is perhaps the D gene, given 5 matching bases. Deletion took 5 bases off V and 8 bases off J, with a span of 22 bases between the germline ends. Inclusive of the bounding cysteine and phenylalanine, the CDR3 is 15 residues long. Left in the record is the CDR3 DNA by itself, 45 bases read in frame from the first base. The germline V gene (reference sequence) provides CDR1 DFQATT and CDR2 SNEGSKA.